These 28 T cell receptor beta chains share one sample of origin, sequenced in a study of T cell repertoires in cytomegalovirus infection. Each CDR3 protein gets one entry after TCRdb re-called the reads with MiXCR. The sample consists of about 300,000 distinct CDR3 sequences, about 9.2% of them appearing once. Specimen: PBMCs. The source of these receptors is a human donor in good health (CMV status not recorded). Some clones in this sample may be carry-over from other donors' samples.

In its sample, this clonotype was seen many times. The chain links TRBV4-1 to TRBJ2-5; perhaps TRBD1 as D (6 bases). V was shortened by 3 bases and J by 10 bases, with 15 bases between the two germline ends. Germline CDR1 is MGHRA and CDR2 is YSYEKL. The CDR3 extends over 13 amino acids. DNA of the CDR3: TGCGCCAGCAGCCAGTCGGACAGTTGGGACCAGTACTTC. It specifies CASSQSDSWDQYF.

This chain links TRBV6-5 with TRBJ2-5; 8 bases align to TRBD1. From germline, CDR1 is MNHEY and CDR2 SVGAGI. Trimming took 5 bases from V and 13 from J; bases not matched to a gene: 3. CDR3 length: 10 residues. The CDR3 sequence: CASSRDRRYF. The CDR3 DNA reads TGTGCCAGCAGTAGGGACAGGAGGTACTTC.

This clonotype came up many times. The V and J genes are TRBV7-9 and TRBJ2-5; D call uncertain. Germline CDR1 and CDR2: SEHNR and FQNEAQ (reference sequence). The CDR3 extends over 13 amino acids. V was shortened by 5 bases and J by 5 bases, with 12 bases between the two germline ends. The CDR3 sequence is CASSILPGETQYF. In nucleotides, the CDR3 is TGTGCCAGCAGCATTTTGCCCGGGGAGACCCAGTACTTC.

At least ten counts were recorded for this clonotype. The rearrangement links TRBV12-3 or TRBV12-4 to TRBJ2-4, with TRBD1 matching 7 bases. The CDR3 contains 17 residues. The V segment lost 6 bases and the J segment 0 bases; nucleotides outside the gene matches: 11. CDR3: CASSPGQTLLAKNIQYF. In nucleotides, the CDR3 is TGTGCCAGCAGCCCGGGACAGACCCTTCTAGCCAAAAACATTCAGTACTTC.

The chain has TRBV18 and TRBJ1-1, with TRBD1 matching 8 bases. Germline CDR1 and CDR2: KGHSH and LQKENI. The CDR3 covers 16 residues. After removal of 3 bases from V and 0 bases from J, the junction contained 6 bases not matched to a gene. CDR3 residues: CASSPGTGILNTEAFF. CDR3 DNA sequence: TGTGCCAGCTCACCCGGGACAGGTATTCTGAACACTGAAGCTTTCTTT.

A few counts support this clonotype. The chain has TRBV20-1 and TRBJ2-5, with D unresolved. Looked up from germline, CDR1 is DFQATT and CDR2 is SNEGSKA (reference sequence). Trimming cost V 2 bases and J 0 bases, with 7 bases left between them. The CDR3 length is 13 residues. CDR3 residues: CSARNTNQETQYF. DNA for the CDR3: TGCAGTGCTAGAAACACAAACCAAGAGACCCAGTACTTC.

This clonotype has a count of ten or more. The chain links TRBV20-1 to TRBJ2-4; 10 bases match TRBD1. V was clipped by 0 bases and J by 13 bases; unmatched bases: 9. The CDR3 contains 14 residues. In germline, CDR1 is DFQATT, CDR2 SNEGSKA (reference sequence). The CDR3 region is CSARDGGQGEIQYF. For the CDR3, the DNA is TGCAGTGCTAGAGACGGAGGACAGGGGGAAATCCAGTACTTC.

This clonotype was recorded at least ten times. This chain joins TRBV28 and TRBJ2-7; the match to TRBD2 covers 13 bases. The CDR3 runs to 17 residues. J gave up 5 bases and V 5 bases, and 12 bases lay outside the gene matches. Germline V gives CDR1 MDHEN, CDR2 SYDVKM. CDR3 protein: CASSRPGTSGEVDEQYV. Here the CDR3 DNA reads TGTGCCAGCAGTCGCCCCGGGACTAGCGGGGAAGTGGACGAGCAGTACGTC.

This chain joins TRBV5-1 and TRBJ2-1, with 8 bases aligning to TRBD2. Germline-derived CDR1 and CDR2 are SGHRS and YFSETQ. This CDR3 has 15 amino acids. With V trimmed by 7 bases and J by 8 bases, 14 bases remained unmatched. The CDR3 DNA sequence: TGCGCCAGCTTTCCTTCGGTCGGGGGGGCAGATGAGCAGTTCTTC. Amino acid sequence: CASFPSVGGADEQFF.

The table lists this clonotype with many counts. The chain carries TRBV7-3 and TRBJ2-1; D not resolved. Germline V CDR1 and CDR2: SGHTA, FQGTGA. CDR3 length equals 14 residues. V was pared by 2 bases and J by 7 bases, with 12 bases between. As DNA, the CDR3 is TGTGCCAGCAGCTTAGACGGGCCTTTGAATGAGCAGTTCTTC. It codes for CASSLDGPLNEQFF.

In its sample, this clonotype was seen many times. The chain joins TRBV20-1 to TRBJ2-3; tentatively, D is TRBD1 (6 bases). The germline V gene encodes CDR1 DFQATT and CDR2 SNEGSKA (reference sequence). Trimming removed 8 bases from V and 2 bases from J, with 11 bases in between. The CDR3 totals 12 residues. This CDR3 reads CSTGQSTDTQYF. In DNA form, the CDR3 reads TGCAGTACAGGGCAGTCCACAGATACGCAGTATTTT.

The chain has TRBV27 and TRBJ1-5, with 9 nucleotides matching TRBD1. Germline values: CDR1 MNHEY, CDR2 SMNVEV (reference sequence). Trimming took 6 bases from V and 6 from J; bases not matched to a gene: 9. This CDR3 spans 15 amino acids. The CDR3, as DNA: TGTGCCAGCAGGTCCGGGACAGGGATGAGTCAGCCCCAGCATTTT. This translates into CASRSGTGMSQPQHF.

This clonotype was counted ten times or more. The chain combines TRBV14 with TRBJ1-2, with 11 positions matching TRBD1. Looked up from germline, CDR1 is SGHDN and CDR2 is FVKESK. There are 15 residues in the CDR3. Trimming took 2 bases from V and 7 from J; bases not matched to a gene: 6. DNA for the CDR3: TGTGCCAGCAGCCAAAGGACAGGGGGCTATGTTGGCTACACCTTC. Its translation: CASSQRTGGYVGYTF.

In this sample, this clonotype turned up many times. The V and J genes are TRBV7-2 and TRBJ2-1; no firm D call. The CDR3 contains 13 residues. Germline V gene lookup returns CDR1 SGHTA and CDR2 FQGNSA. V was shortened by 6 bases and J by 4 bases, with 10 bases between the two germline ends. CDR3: CASSSDLYNEQFF. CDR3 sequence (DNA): TGTGCCAGCAGTTCGGACCTATACAATGAGCAGTTCTTC.

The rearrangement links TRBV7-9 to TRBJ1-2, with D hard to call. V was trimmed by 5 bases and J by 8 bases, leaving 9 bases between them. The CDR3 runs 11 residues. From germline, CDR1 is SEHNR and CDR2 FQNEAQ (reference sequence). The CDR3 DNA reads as TGTGCCAGCAGCCTTGGACTGGGCTACACCTTC. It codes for CASSLGLGYTF.

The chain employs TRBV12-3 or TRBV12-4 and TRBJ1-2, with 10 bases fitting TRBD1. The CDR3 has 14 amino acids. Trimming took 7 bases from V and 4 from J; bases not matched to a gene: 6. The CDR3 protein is CASTKTGGGYGYTF. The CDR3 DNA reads TGTGCCAGCACCAAGACAGGGGGCGGCTATGGCTACACCTTC.

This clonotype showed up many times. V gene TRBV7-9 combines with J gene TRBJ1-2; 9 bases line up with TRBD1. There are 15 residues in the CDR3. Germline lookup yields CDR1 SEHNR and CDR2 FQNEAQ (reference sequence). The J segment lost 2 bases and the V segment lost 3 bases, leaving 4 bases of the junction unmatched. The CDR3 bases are TGTGCCAGCAGCTTCGGGACAGGGTGGAACTATGGCTACACCTTC. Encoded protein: CASSFGTGWNYGYTF. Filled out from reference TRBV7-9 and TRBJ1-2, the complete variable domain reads DTGVSQNPRHKITKRGQNVTFRCDPISEHNRLYWYRQTLGQGPEFLTYFQNEAQLEKSRLLSDRFSAERPKGSFSTLEIQRTEQGDSAMYLCASSFGTGWNYGYTFGSGTRLTVV.

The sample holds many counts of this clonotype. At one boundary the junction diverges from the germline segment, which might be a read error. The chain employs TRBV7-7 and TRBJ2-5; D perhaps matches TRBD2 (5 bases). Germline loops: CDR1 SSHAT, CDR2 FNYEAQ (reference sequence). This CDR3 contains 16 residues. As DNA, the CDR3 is TGTGCTAGCAGCACGGGAAGAAGTGTAAACCCAGAGACCCAGTACTTC. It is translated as CASSTGRSVNPETQYF. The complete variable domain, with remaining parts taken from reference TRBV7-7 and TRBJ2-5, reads GAGVSQSPRYKVTKRGQDVTLRCDPISSHATLYWYQQALGQGPEFLTYFNYEAQPDKSGLPSDRFSAERPEGSISTLTIQRTEQRDSAMYRCASSTGRSVNPETQYFGPGTRLLVL.

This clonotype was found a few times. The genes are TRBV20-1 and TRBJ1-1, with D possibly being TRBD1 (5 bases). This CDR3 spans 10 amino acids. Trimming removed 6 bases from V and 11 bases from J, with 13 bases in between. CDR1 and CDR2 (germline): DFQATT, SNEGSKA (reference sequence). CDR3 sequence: CSATLGGAFF. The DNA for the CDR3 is TGCAGTGCCACTTTGGGGGGGGCTTTCTTT.

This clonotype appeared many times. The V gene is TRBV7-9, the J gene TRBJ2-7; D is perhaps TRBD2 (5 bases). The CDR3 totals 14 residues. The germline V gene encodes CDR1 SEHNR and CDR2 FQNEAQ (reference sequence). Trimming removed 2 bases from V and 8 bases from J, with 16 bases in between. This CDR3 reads CASSLSGGVKQQYV. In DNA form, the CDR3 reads TGTGCCAGCAGCTTAAGCGGTGGAGTCAAACAGCAGTACGTC.

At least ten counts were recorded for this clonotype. CDR3 region: CASSLWALAQLETLAKNIQYF. Written as DNA, the CDR3 is TGTGCCAGCAGTTTATGGGCTTTGGCCCAACTCGAGACCTTAGCCAAAAACATTCAGTACTTC. The gene calls are TRBV12-3 or TRBV12-4 and TRBJ2-4; no reliable D call. The CDR3 is 21 amino acids. Trimming removed 2 bases at V and 0 bases at J, with 26 bases between.

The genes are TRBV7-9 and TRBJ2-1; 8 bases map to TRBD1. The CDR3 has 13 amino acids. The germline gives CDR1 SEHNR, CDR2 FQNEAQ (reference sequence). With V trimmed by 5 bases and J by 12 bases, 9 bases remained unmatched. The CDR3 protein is CASSLDRGQGQFF. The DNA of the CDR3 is TGTGCCAGCAGCCTCGACAGGGGACAAGGGCAGTTCTTC.

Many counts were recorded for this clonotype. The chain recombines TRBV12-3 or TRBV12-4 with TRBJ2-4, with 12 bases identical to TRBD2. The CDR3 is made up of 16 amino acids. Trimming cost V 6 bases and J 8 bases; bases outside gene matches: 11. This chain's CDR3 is CASRSSGGDRRDIQYF. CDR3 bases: TGTGCCAGCAGATCTAGCGGGGGGGACCGCAGGGACATTCAGTACTTC.

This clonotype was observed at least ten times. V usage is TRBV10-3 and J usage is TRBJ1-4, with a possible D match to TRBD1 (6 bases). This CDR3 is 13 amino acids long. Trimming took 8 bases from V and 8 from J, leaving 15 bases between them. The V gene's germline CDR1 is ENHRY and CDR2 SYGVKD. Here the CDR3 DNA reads TGTGCCATCCAGGCTCGGACAGACGAAAAACTGTTTTTT. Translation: CAIQARTDEKLFF.

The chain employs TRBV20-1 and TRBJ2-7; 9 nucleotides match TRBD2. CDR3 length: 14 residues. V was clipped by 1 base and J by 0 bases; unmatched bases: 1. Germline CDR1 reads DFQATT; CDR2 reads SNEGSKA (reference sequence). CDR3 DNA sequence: TGCAGTGCTAGAGGGACTAGCGCCTCCTACGAGCAGTACGTC. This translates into CSARGTSASYEQYV.

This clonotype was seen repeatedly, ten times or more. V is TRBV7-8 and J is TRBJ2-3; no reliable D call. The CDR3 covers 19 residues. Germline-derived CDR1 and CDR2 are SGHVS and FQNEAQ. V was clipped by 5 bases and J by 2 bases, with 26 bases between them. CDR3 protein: CASSPPPKSRLVVTDTQYF. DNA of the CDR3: TGTGCCAGCAGCCCCCCCCCGAAGTCCAGATTGGTCGTCACAGATACGCAGTATTTT.

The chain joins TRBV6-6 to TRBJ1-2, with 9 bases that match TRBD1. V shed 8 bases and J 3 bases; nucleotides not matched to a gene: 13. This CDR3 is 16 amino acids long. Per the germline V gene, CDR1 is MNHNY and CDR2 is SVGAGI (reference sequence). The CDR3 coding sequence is TGTGCCAGCGGCAGACAGGGGGGTTTCTACGACTATGGCTACACCTTC. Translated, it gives CASGRQGGFYDYGYTF.

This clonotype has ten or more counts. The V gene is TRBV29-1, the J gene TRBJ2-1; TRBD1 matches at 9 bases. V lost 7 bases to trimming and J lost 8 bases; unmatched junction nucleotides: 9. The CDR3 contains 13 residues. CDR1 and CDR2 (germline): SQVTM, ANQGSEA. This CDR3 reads CSAFGTGYHEQFF. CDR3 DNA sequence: TGCAGCGCATTCGGGACAGGGTATCATGAGCAGTTCTTC.